The 3 T cell receptor beta chains reported below all come from one sample, sequenced in a study of blood T cell repertoires in COVID-19 (dated by TCRdb to 2020 to 2022). The library was prepared using the immunoSEQ multiplex PCR assay. Held by TCRdb, this immuneACCESS table contains in-frame sequences only and omits some clones. Under half of the omission traces to an unresolved V gene where checked; the cause of the rest is unknown. This sample holds 220,000 or so clones; 70% to 90% were observed only once. The ten top clones hold 10% to 13% of the sample. What was sequenced was peripheral blood. All receptors come from a woman between 50 and 59 years old with COVID-19, enrolled during active disease.

This chain uses TRBV28 with TRBJ2-2, with no clear D. V shed 5 bases and J shed 1 base, with 5 bases lying between them. CDR1 MDHEN and CDR2 SYDVKM come from the germline V gene. CDR3 length: 13 residues. CDR3 in DNA: TGTGCCAGCAGTCGGAGGAACACCGGGGAGCTGTTTTTT. Its translation is CASSRRNTGELFF.

This clone showed up just once. The rearrangement joins TRBV28 to TRBJ1-2, with D perhaps matching TRBD1 (5 bases). There are 11 residues in the CDR3. Germline CDR1 reads MDHEN; CDR2 reads SYDVKM. With 4 bases removed from V and 8 bases from J, the gap between germline ends came to 8 bases. The CDR3 loop reads CASSSGYGYTF. For the CDR3, the DNA is TGTGCCAGCAGTTCAGGGTACGGCTACACCTTC.

This clone was observed a handful of times. The chain couples TRBV3-1 (or the pseudogene TRBV3-2) to TRBJ2-7; 10 nucleotides line up with TRBD1. V trimming: 3 bases; J trimming: 3 bases; junction bases outside the gene matches: 8. The CDR3 has 16 amino acids. The germline gives CDR1 LGHDT, CDR2 YNNKEL (reference sequence). The chain's CDR3 is CASSHKTGTGDYEQYV. CDR3 coding DNA: TGTGCCAGCAGCCATAAAACCGGGACAGGGGACTACGAGCAGTACGTC.